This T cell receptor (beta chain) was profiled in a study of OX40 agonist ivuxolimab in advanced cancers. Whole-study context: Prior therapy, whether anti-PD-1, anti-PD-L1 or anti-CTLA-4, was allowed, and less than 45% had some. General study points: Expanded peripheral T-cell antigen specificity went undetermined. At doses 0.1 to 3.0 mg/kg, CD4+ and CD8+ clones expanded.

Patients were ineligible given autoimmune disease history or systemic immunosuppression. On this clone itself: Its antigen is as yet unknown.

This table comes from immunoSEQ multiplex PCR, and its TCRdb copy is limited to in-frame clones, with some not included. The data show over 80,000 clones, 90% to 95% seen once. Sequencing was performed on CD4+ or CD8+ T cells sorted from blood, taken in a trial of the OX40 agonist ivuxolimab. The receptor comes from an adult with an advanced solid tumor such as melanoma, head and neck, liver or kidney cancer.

CDR3 DNA: TGTGCCAGCAGCTTAGTTGGGTATTTTGCGGGAGGGCGCACAGATACGCAGTATTTT. This encodes CASSLVGYFAGGRTDTQYF. The gene calls are TRBV7-2 and TRBJ2-3; 9 bases fit TRBD2. There are 19 residues in the CDR3. Germline lookup yields CDR1 SGHTA and CDR2 FQGNSA. J lost 1 base, V lost 1 base, and 12 bases had no gene match.